Listed below are T cell receptor beta chains from one sample, sequenced in a study of blood T cell repertoires in COVID-19. Here immunoSEQ multiplex PCR was the method, and the copy in TCRdb shows in-frame clones only, minus some. The sample carries about 290,000 clones, around four fifths recorded once. Sequencing was carried out using peripheral blood. These receptors came from a woman between 45 and 60 years old with active or convalescent COVID-19. Each CDR3 is given with its conserved first and last residue. Fields, in order: CDR3 length, J gene, D gene, V gene, CDR3 protein, CDR3 DNA. The D gene is left open where the match is weak.

14,TRBJ2-1,-,TRBV7-2,CASSLGPTYNEQFF,TGTGCCAGCAGCTTAGGCCCAACTTACAATGAGCAGTTCTTC
15,TRBJ2-7,-,TRBV5-5,CASSLDTGTTYEQYF,TGTGCCAGCAGCTTGGACACAGGGACCACCTACGAGCAGTACTTC
13,TRBJ1-2,-,TRBV3-1/TRBV3-2,CASSLQINYGYTF,TGTGCCAGCAGCCTGCAGATAAACTATGGCTACACCTTC
12,TRBJ2-5,-,TRBV7-6,CASSSYRETQYF,TGTGCCAGCAGCTCCTACAGGGAGACCCAGTACTTC
13,TRBJ1-2,-,TRBV19,CASSPGLNYGYTF,TGTGCCAGTAGTCCGGGACTAAACTATGGCTACACCTTC
12,TRBJ2-1,-,TRBV28,CASSFFGSEQFF,TGTGCCAGCAGTTTCTTCGGGAGTGAGCAGTTCTTC
14,TRBJ2-7,TRBD1,TRBV5-4,CASSSGQGPYEQYF,TGTGCCAGCAGTTCCGGACAGGGCCCCTACGAGCAGTACTTC
18,TRBJ1-4,TRBD1,TRBV7-9,CASSSRDRGYATNEKLFF,TGTGCCAGCAGCTCCCGGGACAGGGGTTATGCAACTAATGAAAAACTGTTTTTT
15,TRBJ1-5,-,TRBV27,CASSSHRVPNQPQHF,TGTGCCAGCAGTTCCCACCGGGTCCCCAATCAGCCCCAGCATTTT
17,TRBJ1-3,TRBD1,TRBV18,CASPETGERISGNTIYF,TGTGCCAGCCCCGAAACAGGGGAAAGAATTTCTGGAAACACCATATATTTT
16,TRBJ1-1,-,TRBV19,CASSIEVGTVNTEAFF,TGTGCCAGTAGTATAGAGGTAGGGACTGTGAACACTGAAGCTTTCTTT
13,TRBJ2-1,-,TRBV5-1,CASSLDRNNEQFF,TGCGCCAGCAGCTTGGACAGGAACAATGAGCAGTTCTTC
15,TRBJ2-1,TRBD2,TRBV5-1,CASTGLAGNYNEQFF,TGCGCCAGCACCGGACTAGCGGGAAATTACAATGAGCAGTTCTTC
18,TRBJ1-2,-,TRBV7-2,CASSLGGGTPGGSGGYTF,TGTGCCAGCAGCTTGGGAGGAGGGACTCCTGGAGGGTCGGGAGGCTACACCTTC
15,TRBJ1-3,-,TRBV5-1,CASQQDLYSGNTIYF,TGCGCCAGTCAACAGGATCTCTATTCTGGAAACACCATATATTTT
15,TRBJ1-1,-,TRBV6-1,CASSEALFQGTEAFF,TGTGCCAGCAGTGAAGCTCTCTTCCAGGGAACTGAAGCTTTCTTT
13,TRBJ1-6,-,TRBV19,CASSWAVTSPLHF,TGTGCCAGTAGTTGGGCAGTTACTTCACCCCTCCACTTT
12,TRBJ2-4,-,TRBV2,CASGGDRTIQYF,TGTGCCAGCGGGGGGGACAGGACGATTCAGTACTTC
16,TRBJ2-7,-,TRBV5-1,CASSLDSPKGGYEQYF,TGCGCCAGCAGCTTGGATAGCCCCAAGGGAGGCTACGAGCAGTACTTC
12,TRBJ1-2,-,TRBV4-1,CASSRRGYGYTF,TGCGCCAGCAGCCGTCGGGGCTATGGCTACACCTTC